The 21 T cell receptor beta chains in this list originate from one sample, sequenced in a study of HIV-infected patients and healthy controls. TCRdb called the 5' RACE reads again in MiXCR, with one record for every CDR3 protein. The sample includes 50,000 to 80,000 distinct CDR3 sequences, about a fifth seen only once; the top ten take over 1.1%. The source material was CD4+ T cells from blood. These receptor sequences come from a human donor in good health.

CDR3 residues: CASSESTGTEAFF. The CDR3 nucleotides are TGCGCCAGCAGTGAGTCTACAGGGACAGAAGCTTTCTTT. The gene calls are TRBV10-2 and TRBJ1-1; D is possibly TRBD1 (6 bases). This CDR3 spans 13 amino acids. V was shortened by 0 bases and J by 8 bases, with 10 bases between the two germline ends. The germline CDR1 and CDR2 sequences are WSHSY and SAAADI.

The DNA of the CDR3 is TGTGCCAGCAGTCCCCGGGGCACATATTCCTACAATGAGCAGTTCTTC. It specifies CASSPRGTYSYNEQFF. The chain has TRBV12-3 or TRBV12-4 and TRBJ2-1; D possibly matches TRBD1 or TRBD2 (5 bases each). This CDR3 is built from 16 residues. Trimming pared 5 bases from V and 1 base from J, leaving 15 bases between.

The CDR3 spells CASSFKETQYF. The CDR3 bases are TGTGCCAGCAGCTTTAAGGAGACCCAGTACTTC. The chain combines TRBV7-8 with TRBJ2-5; unclear D gene. V lost 3 bases and J lost 5, with 4 bases in between. The length of the CDR3 is 11 residues. Germline-derived CDR1 and CDR2 are SGHVS and FQNEAQ. Drawing the rest from reference TRBV7-8 and TRBJ2-5, the complete variable domain is GAGVSQSPRYKVAKRGQDVALRCDPISGHVSLFWYQQALGQGPEFLTYFQNEAQLDKSGLPSDRFFAERPEGSVSTLKIQRTQQEDSAVYLCASSFKETQYFGPGTRLLVL.

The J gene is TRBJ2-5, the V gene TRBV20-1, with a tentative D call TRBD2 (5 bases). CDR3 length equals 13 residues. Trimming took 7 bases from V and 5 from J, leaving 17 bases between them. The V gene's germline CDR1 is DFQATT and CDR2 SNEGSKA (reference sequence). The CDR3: CSVFLLSDETQYF. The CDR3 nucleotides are TGCAGTGTATTTCTCCTTAGCGATGAGACCCAGTACTTC.

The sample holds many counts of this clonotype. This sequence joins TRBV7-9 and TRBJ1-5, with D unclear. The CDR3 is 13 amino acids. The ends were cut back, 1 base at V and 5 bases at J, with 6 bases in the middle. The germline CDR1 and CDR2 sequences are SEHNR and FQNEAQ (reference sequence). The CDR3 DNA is TGTGCCAGCAGCTTAGGACGCGATCAGCCCCAGCATTTT. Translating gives CASSLGRDQPQHF. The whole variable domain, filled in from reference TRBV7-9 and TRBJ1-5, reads DTGVSQNPRHKITKRGQNVTFRCDPISEHNRLYWYRQTLGQGPEFLTYFQNEAQLEKSRLLSDRFSAERPKGSFSTLEIQRTEQGDSAMYLCASSLGRDQPQHFGDGTRLSIL.

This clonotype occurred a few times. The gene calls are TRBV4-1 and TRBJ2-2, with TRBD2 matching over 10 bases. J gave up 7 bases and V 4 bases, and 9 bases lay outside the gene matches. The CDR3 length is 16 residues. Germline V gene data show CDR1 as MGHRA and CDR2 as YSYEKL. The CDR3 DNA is TGCGCCAGCAGCCCTACAACCGGGACTAGCGTCGGGGAGCTGTTTTTT. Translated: CASSPTTGTSVGELFF.

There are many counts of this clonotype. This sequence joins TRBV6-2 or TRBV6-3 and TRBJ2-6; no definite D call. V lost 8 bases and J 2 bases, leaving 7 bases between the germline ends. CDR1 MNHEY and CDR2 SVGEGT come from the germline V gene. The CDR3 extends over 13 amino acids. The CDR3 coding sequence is TGTGCCAGCCACGTCCCTGGGGCCAACGTCCTGACTTTC. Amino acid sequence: CASHVPGANVLTF.

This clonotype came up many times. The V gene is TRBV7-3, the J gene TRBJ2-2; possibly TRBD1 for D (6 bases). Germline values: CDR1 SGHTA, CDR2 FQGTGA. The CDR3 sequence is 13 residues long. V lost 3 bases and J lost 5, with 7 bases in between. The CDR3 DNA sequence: TGTGCCAGCAGCTTGGGGGCGACCGGGGAGCTGTTTTTT. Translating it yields CASSLGATGELFF.

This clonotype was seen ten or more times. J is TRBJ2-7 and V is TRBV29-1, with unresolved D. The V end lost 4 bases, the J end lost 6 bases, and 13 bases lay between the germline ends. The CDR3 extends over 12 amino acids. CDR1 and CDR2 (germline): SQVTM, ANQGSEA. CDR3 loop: CSVGSLGIEQYF. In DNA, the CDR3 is TGCAGCGTTGGATCTTTAGGGATCGAGCAGTACTTC.

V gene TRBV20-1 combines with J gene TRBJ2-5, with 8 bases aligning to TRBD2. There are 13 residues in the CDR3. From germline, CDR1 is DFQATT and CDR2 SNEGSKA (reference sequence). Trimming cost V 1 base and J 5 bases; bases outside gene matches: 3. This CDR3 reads CSARASGRETQYF. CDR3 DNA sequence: TGCAGTGCTAGAGCTAGCGGGCGGGAGACCCAGTACTTC.

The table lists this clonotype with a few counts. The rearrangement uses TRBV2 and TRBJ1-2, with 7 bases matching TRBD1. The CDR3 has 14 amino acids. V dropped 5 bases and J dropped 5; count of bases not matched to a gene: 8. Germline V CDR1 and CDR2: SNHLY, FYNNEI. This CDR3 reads CASSSSGTEYGYTF. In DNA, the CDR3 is TGTGCCAGCAGTTCCTCCGGGACAGAATATGGCTACACCTTC.

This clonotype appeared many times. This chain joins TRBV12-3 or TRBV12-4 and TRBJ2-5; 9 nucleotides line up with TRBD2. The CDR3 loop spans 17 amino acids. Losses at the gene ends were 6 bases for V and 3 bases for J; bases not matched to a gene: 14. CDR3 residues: CASSASRPTSGKETQYF. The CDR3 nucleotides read TGTGCCAGCAGCGCATCGCGACCGACTAGCGGCAAAGAGACCCAGTACTTC.

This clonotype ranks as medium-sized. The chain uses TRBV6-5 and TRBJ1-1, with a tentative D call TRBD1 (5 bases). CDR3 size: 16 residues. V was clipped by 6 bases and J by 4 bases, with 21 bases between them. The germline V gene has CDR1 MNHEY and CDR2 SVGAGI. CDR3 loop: CASRQQGVSGGTEAFF. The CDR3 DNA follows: TGTGCCAGCAGACAGCAGGGAGTCAGTGGGGGCACTGAAGCTTTCTTT.

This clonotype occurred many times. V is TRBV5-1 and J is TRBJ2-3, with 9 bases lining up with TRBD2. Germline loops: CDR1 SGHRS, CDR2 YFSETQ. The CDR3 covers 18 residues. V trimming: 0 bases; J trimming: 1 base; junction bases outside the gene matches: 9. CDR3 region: CASSLDLVAGAGTDTQYF. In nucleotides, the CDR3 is TGCGCCAGCAGCTTGGACCTTGTAGCGGGAGCAGGCACAGATACGCAGTATTTT.

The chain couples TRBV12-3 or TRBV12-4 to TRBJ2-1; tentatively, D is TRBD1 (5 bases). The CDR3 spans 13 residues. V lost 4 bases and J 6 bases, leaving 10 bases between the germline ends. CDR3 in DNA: TGTGCCAGCAGTTCAGGGCAGCTCAATGAGCAGTTCTTC. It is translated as CASSSGQLNEQFF.

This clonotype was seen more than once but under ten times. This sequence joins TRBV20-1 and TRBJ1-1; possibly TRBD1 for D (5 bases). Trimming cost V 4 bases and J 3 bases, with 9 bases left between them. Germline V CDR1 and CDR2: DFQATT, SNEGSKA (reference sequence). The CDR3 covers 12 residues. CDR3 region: CSAKVGDTEAFF. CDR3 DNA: TGCAGTGCTAAGGTGGGGGACACTGAAGCTTTCTTT.

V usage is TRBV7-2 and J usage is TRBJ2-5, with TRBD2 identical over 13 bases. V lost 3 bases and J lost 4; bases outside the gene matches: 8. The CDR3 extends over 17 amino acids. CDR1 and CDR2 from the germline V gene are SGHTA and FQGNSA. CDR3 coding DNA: TGTGCCAGCAGCTTGACTAGCGGGGGGAGGCTAGGAGAGACCCAGTACTTC. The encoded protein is CASSLTSGGRLGETQYF.

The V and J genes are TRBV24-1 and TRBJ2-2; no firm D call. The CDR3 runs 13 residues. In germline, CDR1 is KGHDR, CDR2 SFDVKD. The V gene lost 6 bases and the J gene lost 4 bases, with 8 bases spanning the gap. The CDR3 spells CATSSKSTGELFF. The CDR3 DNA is TGTGCCACCAGTAGTAAAAGCACCGGGGAGCTGTTTTTT.

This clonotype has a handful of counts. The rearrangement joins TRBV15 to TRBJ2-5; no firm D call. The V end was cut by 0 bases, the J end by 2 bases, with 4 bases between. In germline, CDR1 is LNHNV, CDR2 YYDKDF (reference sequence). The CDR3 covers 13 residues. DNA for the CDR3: TGTGCCACCAGCAGAGATAATCAAGAGACCCAGTACTTC. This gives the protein CATSRDNQETQYF. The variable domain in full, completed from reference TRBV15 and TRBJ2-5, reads DAMVIQNPRYQVTQFGKPVTLSCSQTLNHNVMYWYQQKSSQAPKLLFHYYDKDFNNEADTPDNFQSRRPNTSFCFLDIRSPGLGDTAMYLCATSRDNQETQYFGPGTRLLVL.

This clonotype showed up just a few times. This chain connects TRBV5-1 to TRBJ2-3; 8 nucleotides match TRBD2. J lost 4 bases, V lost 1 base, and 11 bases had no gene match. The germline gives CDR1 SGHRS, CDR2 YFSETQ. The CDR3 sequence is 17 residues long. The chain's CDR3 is CASSLMSPGRAADTQYF. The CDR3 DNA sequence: TGCGCCAGCAGCTTGATGAGCCCCGGGAGGGCCGCAGATACGCAGTATTTT.

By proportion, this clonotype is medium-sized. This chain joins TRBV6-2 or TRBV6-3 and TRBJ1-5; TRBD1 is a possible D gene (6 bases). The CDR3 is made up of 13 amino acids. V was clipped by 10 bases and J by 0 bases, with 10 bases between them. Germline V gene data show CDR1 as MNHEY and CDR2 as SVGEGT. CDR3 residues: CAIKGDSNQPQHF. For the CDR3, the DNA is TGTGCCATTAAGGGGGATAGCAATCAGCCCCAGCATTTT.